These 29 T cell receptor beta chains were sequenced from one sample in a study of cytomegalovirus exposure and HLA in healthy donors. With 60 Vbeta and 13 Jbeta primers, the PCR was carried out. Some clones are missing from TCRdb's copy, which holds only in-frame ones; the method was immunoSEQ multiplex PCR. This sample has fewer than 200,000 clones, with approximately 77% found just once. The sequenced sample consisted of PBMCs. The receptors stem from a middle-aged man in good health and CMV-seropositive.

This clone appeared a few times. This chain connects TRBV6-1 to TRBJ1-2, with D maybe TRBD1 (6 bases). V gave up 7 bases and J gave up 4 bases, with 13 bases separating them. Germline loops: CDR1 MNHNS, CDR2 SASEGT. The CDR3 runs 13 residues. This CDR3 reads CASKAGAPYGYTF. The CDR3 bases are TGTGCCAGCAAAGCAGGGGCCCCCTATGGCTACACCTTC.

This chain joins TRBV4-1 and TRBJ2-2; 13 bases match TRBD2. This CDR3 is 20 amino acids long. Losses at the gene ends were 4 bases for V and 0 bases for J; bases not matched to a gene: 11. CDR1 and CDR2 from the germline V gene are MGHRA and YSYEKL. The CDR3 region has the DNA TGCGCCAGCAGCCCGAAGGAGGGGACTAGCGGGATCGCGAACACCGGGGAGCTGTTTTTT. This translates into CASSPKEGTSGIANTGELFF.

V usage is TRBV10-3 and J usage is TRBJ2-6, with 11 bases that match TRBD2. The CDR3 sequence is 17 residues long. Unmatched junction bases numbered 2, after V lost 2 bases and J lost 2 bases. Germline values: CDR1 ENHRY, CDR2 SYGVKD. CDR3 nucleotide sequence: TGTGCCATCAGTGAGGGGACTAGCGGAACTGGGGCCAACGTCCTGACTTTC. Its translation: CAISEGTSGTGANVLTF.

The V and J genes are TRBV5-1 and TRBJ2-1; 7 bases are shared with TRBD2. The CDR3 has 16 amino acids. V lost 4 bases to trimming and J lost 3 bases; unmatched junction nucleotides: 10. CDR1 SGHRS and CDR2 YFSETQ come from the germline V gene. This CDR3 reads CASSRPLARNYNEQFF. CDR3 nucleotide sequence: TGCGCCAGCAGCCGCCCACTAGCGAGAAACTACAATGAGCAGTTCTTC.

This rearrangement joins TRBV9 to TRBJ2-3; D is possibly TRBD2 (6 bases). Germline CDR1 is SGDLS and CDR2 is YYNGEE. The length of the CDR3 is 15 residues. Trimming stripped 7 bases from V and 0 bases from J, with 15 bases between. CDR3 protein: CASQSGGLSTDTQYF. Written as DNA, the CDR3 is TGTGCCAGCCAAAGTGGGGGGTTAAGCACAGATACGCAGTATTTT.

CDR3 DNA sequence: TGTGCCAGCTCACCCGGGACAGCCACCGGGGAGCTGTTTTTT. This codes for CASSPGTATGELFF. The chain joins TRBV18 to TRBJ2-2; 7 bases are shared with TRBD1. Germline trimming cut 3 bases from V and 4 bases from J; bases unmatched to any gene: 2. Germline CDR1 reads KGHSH; CDR2 reads LQKENI. The CDR3 is 14 amino acids.

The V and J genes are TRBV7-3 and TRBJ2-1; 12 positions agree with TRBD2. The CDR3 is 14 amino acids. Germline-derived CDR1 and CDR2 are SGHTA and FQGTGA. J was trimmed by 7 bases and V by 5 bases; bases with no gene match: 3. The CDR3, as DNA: TGTGCCAGCAGCCCAGGGACTAGCGGGAATGAGCAGTTCTTC. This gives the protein CASSPGTSGNEQFF.

The CDR3 loop reads CASSAPGLEQFF. As DNA, the CDR3 is TGTGCCAGCAGCGCTCCAGGACTTGAGCAGTTCTTC. V is TRBV9 and J is TRBJ2-1, with a tentative D call TRBD2 (5 bases). Germline V lookup: CDR1 SGDLS, CDR2 YYNGEE. The CDR3 spans 12 residues. Between the trimmed V and J ends, which lost 3 bases and 9 bases, there was a span of 10 bases.

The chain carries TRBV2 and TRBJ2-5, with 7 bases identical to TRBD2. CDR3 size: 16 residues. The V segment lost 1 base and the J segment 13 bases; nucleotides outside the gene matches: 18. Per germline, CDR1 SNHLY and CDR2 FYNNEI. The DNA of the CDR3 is TGTGCCAGCAGTGAAGACGGGAGGCAGACCGACTACGAGCTGTACTTC. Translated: CASSEDGRQTDYELYF. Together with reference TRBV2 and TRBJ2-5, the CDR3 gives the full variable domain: EPEVTQTPSHQVTQMGQEVILRCVPISNHLYFYWYRQILGQKVEFLVSFYNNEISEKSEIFDDQFSVERPDGSNFTLKIRSTKLEDSAMYFCASSEDGRQTDYELYFGPGTRLLVL.

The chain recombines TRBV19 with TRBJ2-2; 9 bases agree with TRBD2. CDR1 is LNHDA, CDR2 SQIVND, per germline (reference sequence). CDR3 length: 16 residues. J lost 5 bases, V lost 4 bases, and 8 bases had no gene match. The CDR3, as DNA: TGTGCCAGTAGTAAGCAGCGGGAGGTTCGGACCGGGGAGCTGTTTTTT. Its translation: CASSKQREVRTGELFF.

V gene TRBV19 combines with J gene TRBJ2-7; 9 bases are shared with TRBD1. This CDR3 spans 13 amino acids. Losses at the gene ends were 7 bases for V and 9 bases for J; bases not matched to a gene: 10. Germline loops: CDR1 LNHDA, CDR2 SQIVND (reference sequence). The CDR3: CASMAGRDRAQYF. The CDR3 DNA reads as TGTGCCAGTATGGCGGGACGGGACAGGGCGCAGTACTTC.

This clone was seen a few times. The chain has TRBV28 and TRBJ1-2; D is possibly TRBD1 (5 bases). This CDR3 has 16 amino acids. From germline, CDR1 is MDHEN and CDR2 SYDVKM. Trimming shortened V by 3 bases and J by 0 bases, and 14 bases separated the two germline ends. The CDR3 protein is CASSFSGFPTNYGYTF. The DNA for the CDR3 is TGTGCCAGCAGTTTTTCAGGGTTCCCGACTAACTATGGCTACACCTTC.

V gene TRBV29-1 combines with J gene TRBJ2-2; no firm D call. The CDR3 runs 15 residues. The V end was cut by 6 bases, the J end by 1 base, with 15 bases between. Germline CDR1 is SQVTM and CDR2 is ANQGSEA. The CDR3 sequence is CSVKLAVENTGELFF. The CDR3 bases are TGCAGCGTCAAGTTGGCGGTAGAGAACACCGGGGAGCTGTTTTTT.

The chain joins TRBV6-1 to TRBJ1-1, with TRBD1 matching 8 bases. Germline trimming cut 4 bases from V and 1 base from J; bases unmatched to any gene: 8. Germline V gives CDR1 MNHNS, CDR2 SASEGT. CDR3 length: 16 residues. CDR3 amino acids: CASSGSTGAKNTEAFF. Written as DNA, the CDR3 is TGTGCCAGCAGTGGGTCGACAGGGGCTAAGAACACTGAAGCTTTCTTT.

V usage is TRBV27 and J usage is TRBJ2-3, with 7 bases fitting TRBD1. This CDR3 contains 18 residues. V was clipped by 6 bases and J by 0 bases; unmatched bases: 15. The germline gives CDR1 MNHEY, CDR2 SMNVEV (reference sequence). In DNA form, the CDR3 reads TGTGCCAGCAGAGAACTTTTACAGGGGAAAACTAGCACAGATACGCAGTATTTT. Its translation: CASRELLQGKTSTDTQYF.

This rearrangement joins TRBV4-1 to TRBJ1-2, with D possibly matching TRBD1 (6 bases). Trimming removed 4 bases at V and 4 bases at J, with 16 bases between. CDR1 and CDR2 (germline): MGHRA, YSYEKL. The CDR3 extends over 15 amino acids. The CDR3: CASSPRQVSGYGYTF. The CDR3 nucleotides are TGCGCCAGCAGCCCTCGACAGGTCTCTGGCTATGGCTACACCTTC.

The CDR3 nucleotides read TGTGCCAGCAGCGGGGGTCGGTACGAGCAGTACTTC. This gives the protein CASSGGRYEQYF. This rearrangement joins TRBV2 to TRBJ2-7; possible D gene TRBD2, 6 bases. The CDR3 length is 12 residues. The germline gives CDR1 SNHLY, CDR2 FYNNEI. V lost 6 bases and J 4 bases, leaving 10 bases between the germline ends.

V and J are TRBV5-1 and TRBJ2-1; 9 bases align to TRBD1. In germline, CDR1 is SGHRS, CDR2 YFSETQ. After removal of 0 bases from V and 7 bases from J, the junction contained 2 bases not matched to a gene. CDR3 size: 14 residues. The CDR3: CASSLGQGGNEQFF. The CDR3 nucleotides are TGCGCCAGCAGCTTGGGACAGGGGGGGAATGAGCAGTTCTTC.

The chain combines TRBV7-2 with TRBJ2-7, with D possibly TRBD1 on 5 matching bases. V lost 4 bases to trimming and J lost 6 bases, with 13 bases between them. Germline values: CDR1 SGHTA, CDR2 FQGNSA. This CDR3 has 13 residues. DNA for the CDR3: TGTGCCAGCAGCTCCAACCAGGGCCGCGAGCAGTACTTC. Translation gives CASSSNQGREQYF.

CDR3 DNA sequence: TGTGCCAGCAGCTTGTCGGGGGCCCTAGCGGGAGGGGGCTACGAGCAGTACTTC. Translated: CASSLSGALAGGGYEQYF. V is TRBV5-4 and J is TRBJ2-5, with 12 bases identical to TRBD2. The J call is uncertain, as TRBJ2-7 better fits the DNA end. Germline CDR1 reads SGHNT; CDR2 reads YYREEE (reference sequence). This CDR3 has 18 residues.

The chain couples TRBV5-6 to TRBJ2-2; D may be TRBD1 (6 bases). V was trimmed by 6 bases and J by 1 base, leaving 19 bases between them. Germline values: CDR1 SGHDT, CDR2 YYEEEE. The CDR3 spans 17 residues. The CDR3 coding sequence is TGTGCCAGCAACCGACTCACGGACAGCCAGAACACCGGGGAGCTGTTTTTT. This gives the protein CASNRLTDSQNTGELFF.

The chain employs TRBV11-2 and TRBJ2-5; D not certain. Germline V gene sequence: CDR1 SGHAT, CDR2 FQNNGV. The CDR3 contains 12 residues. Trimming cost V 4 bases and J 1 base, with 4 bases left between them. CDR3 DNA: TGTGCCAGCAGCTCCTTCCAAGAGACCCAGTACTTC. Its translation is CASSSFQETQYF.

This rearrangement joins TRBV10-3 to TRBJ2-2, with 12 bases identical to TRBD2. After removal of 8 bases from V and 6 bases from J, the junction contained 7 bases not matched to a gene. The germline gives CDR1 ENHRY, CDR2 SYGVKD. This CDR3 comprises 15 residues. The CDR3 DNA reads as TGTGCCATCGCTCGACTAGCGGGAGACGCCGGGGAGCTGTTTTTT. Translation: CAIARLAGDAGELFF.

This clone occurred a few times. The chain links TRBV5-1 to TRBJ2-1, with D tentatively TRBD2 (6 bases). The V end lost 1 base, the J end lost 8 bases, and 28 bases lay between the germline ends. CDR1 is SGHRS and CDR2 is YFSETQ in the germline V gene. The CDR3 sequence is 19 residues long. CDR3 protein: CASSLSVSNSAGFAHEQFF. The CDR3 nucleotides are TGCGCCAGCAGCTTGTCTGTATCTAATTCGGCGGGATTTGCCCATGAGCAGTTCTTC.

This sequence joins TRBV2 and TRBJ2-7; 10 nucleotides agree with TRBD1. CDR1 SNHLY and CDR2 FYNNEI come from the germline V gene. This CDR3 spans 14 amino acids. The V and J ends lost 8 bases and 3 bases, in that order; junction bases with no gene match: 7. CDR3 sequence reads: CASSRDRGFYEQYF. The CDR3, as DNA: TGTGCCAGCTCCCGGGACAGGGGTTTCTACGAGCAGTACTTC.

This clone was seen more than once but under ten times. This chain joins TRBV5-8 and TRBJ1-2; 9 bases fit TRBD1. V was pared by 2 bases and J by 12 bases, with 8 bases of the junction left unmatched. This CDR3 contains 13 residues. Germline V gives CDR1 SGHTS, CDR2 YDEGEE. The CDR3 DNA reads TGTGCCAGCAGCTTAGGGACAGGGAAGATCGACACCTTC. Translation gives CASSLGTGKIDTF.

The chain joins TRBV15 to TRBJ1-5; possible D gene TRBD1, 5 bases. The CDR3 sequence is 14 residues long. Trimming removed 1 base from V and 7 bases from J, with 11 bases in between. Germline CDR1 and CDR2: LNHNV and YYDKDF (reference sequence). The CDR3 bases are TGTGCCACCAGCAGAGGGGACTCAGGGCAGCCCCAGCATTTT. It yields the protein CATSRGDSGQPQHF.

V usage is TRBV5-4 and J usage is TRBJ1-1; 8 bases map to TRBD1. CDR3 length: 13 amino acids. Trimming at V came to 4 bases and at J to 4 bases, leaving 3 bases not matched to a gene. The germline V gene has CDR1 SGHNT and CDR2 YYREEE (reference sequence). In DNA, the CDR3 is TGTGCCAGCAGCGCGGACAGGGCCACTGAAGCTTTCTTT. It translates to CASSADRATEAFF.

Here the CDR3 DNA reads TGTGCCAGCAACCGGGACAGGCTCTACGAGCAGTACTTC. It is translated as CASNRDRLYEQYF. V gene TRBV2 combines with J gene TRBJ2-7; TRBD1 matches at 8 bases. The CDR3 runs 13 residues. The V segment lost 7 bases and the J segment 3 bases; nucleotides outside the gene matches: 5. The germline V gene has CDR1 SNHLY and CDR2 FYNNEI.